These T cell receptor beta chains were read from a single sample in a study of cytomegalovirus exposure and HLA in healthy donors. Profiling relied on immunoSEQ multiplex PCR, and the TCRdb table lists in-frame clones only, not all of them. The sample has some 150,000 clones; 50% to 75% are singletons. The sequencing sample was made of PBMCs. These TCRs come from a woman in her sixties or seventies in good health and CMV-seropositive. The CDR3 runs from the conserved cysteine through the conserved F or W. Each record gives: D gene, clone size, J gene, V gene, CDR3 DNA, CDR3 protein. A D gene is named only where the DNA matches it firmly. Rows give clone size only sometimes, using once, few, many, or a class for an expanded clone.

D: NA
size: few
J: TRBJ1-5
V: TRBV20-1
DNA: TGCAGTGCTAGGGCCAATCAGCCCCAGCATTTT
CDR3: CSARANQPQHF

D: TRBD1
size: NA
J: TRBJ2-1
V: TRBV6-5
DNA: TGTGCCAGCAGACAGGGGGCCAACAATGAGCAGTTCTTC
CDR3: CASRQGANNEQFF

D: TRBD1
size: NA
J: TRBJ1-4
V: TRBV6-1
DNA: TGTGCCAGCAGTGCCCAGTCCGGGACAGGGAAGGAAAAACTGTTTTTT
CDR3: CASSAQSGTGKEKLFF

D: NA
size: NA
J: TRBJ1-1
V: TRBV7-9
DNA: TGTGCCAGCGGACGGACAAACACTGAAGCTTTCTTT
CDR3: CASGRTNTEAFF

D: TRBD2
size: NA
J: TRBJ2-4
V: TRBV28
DNA: TGTGCCAGCAGTACCCGACTAGCGGGAGCCAAAAACATTCAGTACTTC
CDR3: CASSTRLAGAKNIQYF

D: NA
size: NA
J: TRBJ2-6
V: TRBV28
DNA: TGTGCCAGCAGTCGGTGGTCGGGACGGGAGGGGGCCTCTGGGGCCAACGTCCTGACTTTC
CDR3: CASSRWSGREGASGANVLTF

D: NA
size: NA
J: TRBJ2-7
V: TRBV5-1
DNA: TGCGCCAGCCGCAACTCCGGGACTGCCGACGAGCAGTACTTC
CDR3: CASRNSGTADEQYF

D: TRBD2
size: NA
J: TRBJ2-3
V: TRBV28
DNA: TGTGCCAGCAGCCCCAGCGGGAGTCGTACAGATACGCAGTATTTT
CDR3: CASSPSGSRTDTQYF

D: NA
size: NA
J: TRBJ1-1
V: TRBV27
DNA: TGTGCCAGCAGTCGCCAGGTCACGGCCAGTGAAGCTTTCTTT
CDR3: CASSRQVTASEAFF

D: TRBD1
size: NA
J: TRBJ2-2
V: TRBV13
DNA: TGTGCCAGCAGCGAGGGACAGGGAGACACCGGGGAGCTGTTTTTT
CDR3: CASSEGQGDTGELFF

D: TRBD1
size: NA
J: TRBJ2-2
V: TRBV19
DNA: TGTGCCAGTAGTATTCGCCGGGACAGGGGGCCGAACACCGGGGAGCTGTTTTTT
CDR3: CASSIRRDRGPNTGELFF

D: TRBD1
size: once
J: TRBJ1-1
V: TRBV7-2
DNA: TGTGCCAGCAGCTTTCAAGGACAGGGAACTGAAGCTTTCTTT
CDR3: CASSFQGQGTEAFF

D: NA
size: once
J: TRBJ2-1
V: TRBV5-1
DNA: TGCGCCAGCAGCCGCGGGCTTCAGGGGGGACTTAGCGAGCAGTTCTTC
CDR3: CASSRGLQGGLSEQFF

D: TRBD1
size: few
J: TRBJ2-7
V: TRBV4-2
DNA: TGTGCCAGCAGCCAGGGGACAGGGACCTACGAGCAGTACTTC
CDR3: CASSQGTGTYEQYF

D: TRBD1
size: few
J: TRBJ2-7
V: TRBV6-6
DNA: TGTGCCAGCAGTGACCGGGACAGCTCCTACGAGCAGTACTTC
CDR3: CASSDRDSSYEQYF

D: TRBD1
size: NA
J: TRBJ1-1
V: TRBV5-5
DNA: TGTGCCAGCAGCTGGGGGACAGCCCCCACTGAAGCTTTCTTT
CDR3: CASSWGTAPTEAFF

D: TRBD1
size: NA
J: TRBJ1-1
V: TRBV7-9
DNA: TGTGCCAGCAGCTTAGCCCACAGGGGGAACACTGAAGCTTTCTTT
CDR3: CASSLAHRGNTEAFF

D: NA
size: NA
J: TRBJ1-1
V: TRBV7-9
DNA: TGTGCCAGCAGCTTAGGAGGGAGCCCTGAAGCTTTCTTT
CDR3: CASSLGGSPEAFF

D: TRBD1
size: few
J: TRBJ1-2
V: TRBV6-1
DNA: TGTGCCAGCACCTGGGACAGACTTAACTATGGCTACACCTTC
CDR3: CASTWDRLNYGYTF

D: NA
size: few
J: TRBJ1-3
V: TRBV5-1
DNA: TGCGCCAGCAGCTTGGGACAGGCAATCTCTGGAAACACCATATATTTT
CDR3: CASSLGQAISGNTIYF

D: TRBD1
size: NA
J: TRBJ2-7
V: TRBV14
DNA: TGTGCCAGCAGTCCACAGTACGGGACAGGGGCTTACGAGCAGTACTTC
CDR3: CASSPQYGTGAYEQYF

D: TRBD1
size: NA
J: TRBJ2-3
V: TRBV28
DNA: TGTGCCAGTCTAACAGGGGGTTTCCCAGATACGCAGTATTTT
CDR3: CASLTGGFPDTQYF